The next 28 T cell receptor beta chains were all read from a single sample in a study of shared clonotypes between healthy human individuals. Data came from immunoSEQ multiplex PCR; TCRdb stores just in-frame clones and leaves some out. The profile shows about 380,000 clones, 90% to 97% of them singletons. Input material: memory CD8+ T cells sorted from blood. Subset here: CD45RO+ cells pooled with CCR7-negative TemRA cells. The source is a man in his thirties or forties in good health.

This rearrangement joins TRBV11-2 to TRBJ2-7; a weak D match, TRBD2 (5 bases). The CDR3 length is 16 residues. The germline V gene has CDR1 SGHAT and CDR2 FQNNGV. With 5 bases removed from V and 2 bases from J, the gap between germline ends came to 19 bases. Here the CDR3 DNA reads TGTGCCAGCAGCCCGGGCTGGAGGAAACCTCCCTACGAGCAGTACTTC. The encoded protein is CASSPGWRKPPYEQYF.

The chain employs TRBV4-2 and TRBJ1-4; tentatively, D is TRBD1 (5 bases). Trimming shortened V by 3 bases and J by 14 bases, and 25 bases separated the two germline ends. This CDR3 region has 16 residues. In germline, CDR1 is LGHNA, CDR2 YNFKEQ. The CDR3 DNA reads as TGTGCCAGCAGCCATGAGTGGGGCAGGGACCGGAATCGGCTGTTTTTT. Protein sequence: CASSHEWGRDRNRLFF.

This chain links TRBV11-3 with TRBJ2-5; D uncertain. The CDR3 totals 13 residues. The V gene's germline CDR1 is SGHNT and CDR2 YENEEA. V shed 4 bases and J shed 5 bases, with 11 bases lying between them. The chain's CDR3 is CASSSTGLETQYF. The DNA of the CDR3 is TGTGCCAGCAGCTCAACCGGTTTGGAGACCCAGTACTTC.

This chain connects TRBV4-2 to TRBJ2-7, with unresolved D. V lost 0 bases and J lost 3, with 12 bases in between. This CDR3 contains 15 residues. Per germline, CDR1 LGHNA and CDR2 YNFKEQ. The CDR3 loop reads CASSQDPGLNYEQYF. DNA of the CDR3: TGTGCCAGCAGCCAAGATCCAGGCCTTAACTACGAGCAGTACTTC.

The chain uses TRBV29-1 and TRBJ1-2, with D perhaps TRBD1 (6 bases). CDR1 is SQVTM and CDR2 is ANQGSEA in the germline V gene. This CDR3 is built from 15 residues. With 0 bases removed from V and 5 bases from J, the gap between germline ends came to 16 bases. CDR3 protein: CSVEENSRTVYGYTF. CDR3 nucleotide sequence: TGCAGCGTTGAAGAAAACAGCCGGACAGTTTATGGCTACACCTTC.

The CDR3 region has the DNA TGTGCCAGTAGTTTTACAGGGGGCGAGGAAGAGCAGTACTTC. Its protein is CASSFTGGEEEQYF. The chain recombines TRBV19 with TRBJ2-7; 9 bases line up with TRBD1. This CDR3 has 14 residues. The V and J ends lost 5 bases and 7 bases, in that order; junction bases with no gene match: 9. Per the germline V gene, CDR1 is LNHDA and CDR2 is SQIVND (reference sequence).

The chain couples TRBV28 to TRBJ1-5, with D possibly being TRBD1 (5 bases). Trimming took off 4 bases at V and 3 bases at J, with 16 bases between the two ends. The CDR3 extends over 16 amino acids. Germline V gene lookup returns CDR1 MDHEN and CDR2 SYDVKM. This chain's CDR3 is CASSYSGQPLNQPQHF. The CDR3 DNA reads as TGTGCCAGCAGTTATTCAGGGCAGCCCCTCAATCAGCCCCAGCATTTT.

The chain carries TRBV2 and TRBJ2-3, with TRBD2 matching over 8 bases. The CDR3 has 13 amino acids. Germline CDR1 SNHLY, CDR2 FYNNEI. V shed 10 bases, J shed 2 bases, and the junction held 5 bases outside the gene matches. CDR3 sequence: CAITSGTTDTQYF. As DNA, the CDR3 is TGTGCCATTACTAGCGGAACCACAGATACGCAGTATTTT.

This chain joins TRBV10-3 and TRBJ2-3; 14 bases agree with TRBD2. V dropped 2 bases and J dropped 3; count of bases not matched to a gene: 1. This CDR3 has 16 amino acids. CDR1 is ENHRY and CDR2 is SYGVKD in the germline V gene. Here the CDR3 DNA reads TGTGCCATCAGTGAGGGACTAGCGGGAGGAACAGATACGCAGTATTTT. Translating gives CAISEGLAGGTDTQYF.

V usage is TRBV6-5 and J usage is TRBJ2-1, with D unclear. V was clipped by 5 bases and J by 10 bases, with 12 bases between them. CDR1 and CDR2 from the germline V gene are MNHEY and SVGAGI. CDR3 size: 12 residues. The CDR3 region has the DNA TGTGCCAGCAGTCATCCGGAAGACGAGCAGTTCTTC. Protein: CASSHPEDEQFF.

The chain uses TRBV4-2 and TRBJ2-5; 11 bases map to TRBD1. Germline V gene data show CDR1 as LGHNA and CDR2 as YNFKEQ. Unmatched junction bases numbered 6, after V lost 2 bases and J lost 4 bases. The CDR3 is 16 amino acids. CDR3 sequence: CASSQPGQGAGETQYF. CDR3 coding DNA: TGTGCCAGCAGCCAACCAGGACAGGGGGCGGGAGAGACCCAGTACTTC.

Only one count was recorded for this clone. J is TRBJ1-1 and V is TRBV7-9; D not certain. The CDR3 has 13 amino acids. V lost 5 bases to trimming and J lost 0 bases, with 7 bases between them. Germline V gene lookup returns CDR1 SEHNR and CDR2 FQNEAQ (reference sequence). The CDR3 protein is CASSELVNTEAFF. The CDR3 DNA sequence: TGTGCCAGCAGCGAACTGGTGAACACTGAAGCTTTCTTT.

A remark on this clone: The sample contains more than one DNA sequence encoding this CDR3. This rearrangement joins TRBV29-1 to TRBJ2-5; 8 bases match TRBD2. CDR3 length equals 12 residues. CDR1 SQVTM and CDR2 ANQGSEA come from the germline V gene. The ends lost 4 bases at V and 4 bases at J; junction bases unmatched: 2. DNA for the CDR3: TGCAGCGTTGGCGCGGGGGGAGAGACCCAGTACTTC. Its protein product is CSVGAGGETQYF.

The CDR3 is CASSQGLAGAHEQYF. The DNA for the CDR3 is TGTGCCAGCAGCCAGGGACTAGCGGGAGCCCACGAGCAGTACTTC. The chain has TRBV27 and TRBJ2-7; the match to TRBD2 covers 14 bases. CDR1 is MNHEY, CDR2 SMNVEV, per germline (reference sequence). The V segment lost 6 bases and the J segment 5 bases; nucleotides outside the gene matches: 6. This CDR3 spans 15 amino acids.

V is TRBV7-9 and J is TRBJ2-7; 9 positions agree with TRBD1. The junction had 3 bases not matched to a gene; V was cut back by 4 bases and J by 2 bases. Germline CDR1 and CDR2: SEHNR and FQNEAQ (reference sequence). The CDR3 consists of 14 residues. The CDR3 loop reads CASSSGQGTYEQYF. CDR3 DNA sequence: TGTGCCAGCAGCTCGGGACAGGGTACCTACGAGCAGTACTTC.

The chain recombines TRBV5-5 with TRBJ2-5; 7 bases match TRBD2. Per germline, CDR1 SGHKS and CDR2 YYEKEE (reference sequence). The J segment lost 4 bases and the V segment lost 0 bases, leaving 9 bases of the junction unmatched. The CDR3 sequence is 16 residues long. CDR3 sequence: CASSLARAGAPETQYF. CDR3 in DNA: TGTGCCAGCAGCTTGGCCCGTGCGGGAGCCCCAGAGACCCAGTACTTC.

This chain joins TRBV6-1 and TRBJ2-2; D not resolved. CDR1 MNHNS and CDR2 SASEGT come from the germline V gene. The CDR3 runs to 17 residues. The V gene lost 2 bases and the J gene lost 0 bases, with 13 bases spanning the gap. This CDR3 reads CASSEMSRITNTGELFF. In DNA form, the CDR3 reads TGTGCCAGCAGTGAAATGTCTAGGATTACGAACACCGGGGAGCTGTTTTTT.

The rearrangement links TRBV27 to TRBJ2-1; 7 bases are a match to TRBD2. The CDR3 loop spans 13 amino acids. The V gene end was trimmed by 5 bases and the J gene end by 9 bases; junction bases not matched to a gene: 7. The germline gives CDR1 MNHEY, CDR2 SMNVEV (reference sequence). The CDR3 DNA is TGTGCCAGCAGTACCCAACTAGCGAGTGAGCAGTTCTTC. This sequence encodes CASSTQLASEQFF.

The J gene is TRBJ2-2, the V gene TRBV11-1, with 11 bases identical to TRBD2. V lost 5 bases and J lost 4; bases outside the gene matches: 6. This CDR3 contains 16 residues. Germline values: CDR1 SGHAT, CDR2 FQDESV (reference sequence). In nucleotides, the CDR3 is TGTGCCAGCAGCCAGGGACTAGCGGAGAGCACCGGGGAGCTGTTTTTT. Translating it yields CASSQGLAESTGELFF.

This chain connects TRBV20-1 to TRBJ2-1; D perhaps matches TRBD1 (6 bases). This CDR3 has 10 residues. Germline V lookup: CDR1 DFQATT, CDR2 SNEGSKA (reference sequence). Trimming stripped 3 bases from V and 10 bases from J, with 7 bases between. CDR3 residues: CSARGAEQFF. The CDR3, as DNA: TGCAGTGCTAGGGGGGCAGAGCAGTTCTTC.

The chain carries TRBV7-8 and TRBJ2-7; no reliable D call. Trimming cost V 1 base and J 2 bases, with 9 bases left between them. Germline CDR1 is SGHVS and CDR2 is FQNEAQ. This CDR3 is 14 amino acids long. Written as DNA, the CDR3 is TGTGCCAGCAGCTTAGGGGGAAAGCCCTACGAGCAGTACTTC. Translating it yields CASSLGGKPYEQYF.

V is TRBV5-1 and J is TRBJ1-1, with TRBD1 identical over 7 bases. The CDR3 is made up of 11 amino acids. Germline V CDR1 and CDR2: SGHRS, YFSETQ. The ends lost 4 bases at V and 8 bases at J; junction bases unmatched: 2. The CDR3 DNA is TGCGCCAGCAGCGCCAGGGGGGAAGCTTTCTTT. Translated, it gives CASSARGEAFF.

This chain's CDR3 is CASRLLVLQGTEQFF. The CDR3 bases are TGTGCCAGCAGGCTGCTAGTTCTTCAAGGCACTGAGCAGTTCTTC. The genes are TRBV2 and TRBJ2-1; D is uncertain. Trimming stripped 6 bases from V and 9 bases from J, with 21 bases between. Per the germline V gene, CDR1 is SNHLY and CDR2 is FYNNEI. The CDR3 is 15 residues long. Filled out from reference TRBV2 and TRBJ2-1, the complete variable domain reads EPEVTQTPSHQVTQMGQEVILRCVPISNHLYFYWYRQILGQKVEFLVSFYNNEISEKSEIFDDQFSVERPDGSNFTLKIRSTKLEDSAMYFCASRLLVLQGTEQFFGPGTRLTVL.

The rearrangement uses TRBV29-1 and TRBJ2-5; D is perhaps TRBD2 (5 bases). V lost 3 bases, J lost 3 bases, and 11 bases lay in between. Germline loops: CDR1 SQVTM, CDR2 ANQGSEA. This CDR3 comprises 13 residues. The CDR3 DNA follows: TGCAGCGTTGAGGTCGGGGAAAAAGAGACCCAGTACTTC. Protein: CSVEVGEKETQYF.

The chain links TRBV7-9 to TRBJ2-7; possible D gene TRBD2, 6 bases. The CDR3 length is 16 residues. Germline-derived CDR1 and CDR2 are SEHNR and FQNEAQ (reference sequence). V lost 5 bases to trimming and J lost 3 bases, with 20 bases between them. CDR3 region: CASSPRRGWGLYEQYF. As DNA, the CDR3 is TGTGCCAGCAGCCCGCGACGGGGGTGGGGCCTCTACGAGCAGTACTTC.

V is TRBV5-8 and J is TRBJ2-5; TRBD1 or TRBD2 may be the D gene (5 bases each). The CDR3 length is 15 residues. Germline V gene data show CDR1 as SGHTS and CDR2 as YDEGEE. V was cut by 4 bases and J by 9 bases, with 22 bases left in between. Here the CDR3 reads CASSVNTGTTWAQYF. In DNA, the CDR3 is TGTGCCAGCAGCGTCAACACGGGGACCACGTGGGCCCAGTACTTC.

The J gene is TRBJ2-3, the V gene TRBV5-1, with D possibly being TRBD2 (6 bases). Trimming shortened V by 0 bases and J by 1 base, and 27 bases separated the two germline ends. The CDR3 extends over 21 amino acids. Germline V gene sequence: CDR1 SGHRS, CDR2 YFSETQ. The CDR3 loop is CASSLVSYSLIVSSGTDTQYF. CDR3 DNA: TGCGCCAGCAGCTTGGTGTCTTACAGTTTGATTGTGTCTAGCGGCACAGATACGCAGTATTTT.

V gene TRBV7-2 combines with J gene TRBJ1-3, with D uncertain. Trimming left V 5 bases short and J 2 bases short, with 10 bases between. Per the germline V gene, CDR1 is SGHTA and CDR2 is FQGNSA. This CDR3 is 14 amino acids long. The CDR3 bases are TGTGCCAGCAGCCGTGGATCTCCTGGAAACACCATATATTTT. Its protein is CASSRGSPGNTIYF.